This record looks at one TCR beta chain sequence and its context. Germline V lookup: CDR1 SGHVS, CDR2 FQNEAQ. The CDR3 is made up of 14 amino acids. TCRdb reprocessed the 5' RACE reads and reports one entry per CDR3 protein, with no DNA. This table lists approximately 330,000 distinct CDR3 sequences. The sample belongs to a study of monozygotic twins with inflammatory bowel disease. The sequence came from a human donor with ulcerative colitis or Crohn's disease, or a healthy co-twin of an affected twin (not recorded which). Sequenced: blood. V and J are TRBV7-8 and TRBJ2-7. The CDR3 sequence is CASSLDASGYEQYF. Based on the CDR3 plus reference TRBV7-8 and TRBJ2-7, the full variable domain is GAGVSQSPRYKVAKRGQDVALRCDPISGHVSLFWYQQALGQGPEFLTYFQNEAQLDKSGLPSDRFFAERPEGSVSTLKIQRTQQEDSAVYLCASSLDASGYEQYFGPGTRLTVT.